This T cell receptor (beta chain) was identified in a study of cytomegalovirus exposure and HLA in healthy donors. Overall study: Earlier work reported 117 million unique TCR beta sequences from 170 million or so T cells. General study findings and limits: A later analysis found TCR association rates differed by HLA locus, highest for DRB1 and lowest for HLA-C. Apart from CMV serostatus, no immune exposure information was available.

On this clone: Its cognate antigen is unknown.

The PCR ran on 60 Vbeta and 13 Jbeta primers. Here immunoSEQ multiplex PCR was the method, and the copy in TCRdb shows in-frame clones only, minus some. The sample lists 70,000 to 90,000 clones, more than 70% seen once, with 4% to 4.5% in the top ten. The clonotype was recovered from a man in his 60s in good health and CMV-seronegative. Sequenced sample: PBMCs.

Here the CDR3 DNA reads TGTGCCAGTAAAGCCCCAGGGATGGGAAATTCACCCCTCCACTTT. The encoded protein is CASKAPGMGNSPLHF. The chain uses TRBV19 and TRBJ1-6; D may be TRBD1 (5 bases). V was clipped by 7 bases and J by 7 bases, with 17 bases between them. The CDR3 sequence is 15 residues long. CDR1 and CDR2 from the germline V gene are LNHDA and SQIVND (reference sequence).